A single sample is the source of the 17 T cell receptor beta chains below, sequenced in a study of cytomegalovirus exposure and HLA in healthy donors. The method was immunoSEQ multiplex PCR; TCRdb's version includes in-frame clones alone and lacks a portion of them. The table has approximately 65,000 clones, around 96% seen once; the top ten hold 4.5%. The sample taken for sequencing was PBMCs. The receptors here all came from a woman under 30 in good health and CMV-seropositive.

This chain connects TRBV30 to TRBJ2-2; TRBD2 matches at 7 bases. The V and J ends lost 0 bases and 1 base, in that order; junction bases with no gene match: 5. Looked up from germline, CDR1 is GTSNPN and CDR2 is SVGIG (reference sequence). The CDR3 contains 16 residues. The CDR3 region is CAWSVRLAENTGELFF. CDR3 nucleotides: TGTGCCTGGAGTGTACGCCTAGCGGAGAACACCGGGGAGCTGTTTTTT.

The chain uses TRBV13 and TRBJ2-3, with D perhaps TRBD2 (5 bases). Germline V gene sequence: CDR1 PRHDT, CDR2 FYEKMQ (reference sequence). This CDR3 contains 13 residues. Between the trimmed V and J ends, which lost 4 bases and 0 bases, there was a span of 5 bases. The CDR3 coding sequence is TGTGCCAGCAGCTGGACTAGCACAGATACGCAGTATTTT. Translation gives CASSWTSTDTQYF.

V and J are TRBV11-3 and TRBJ2-7; D might be TRBD2 (5 bases). CDR1 SGHNT and CDR2 YENEEA come from the germline V gene. Trimming pared 3 bases from V and 7 bases from J, leaving 16 bases between. The CDR3 contains 14 residues. Here the CDR3 reads CASSFRRSSGEQYF. CDR3 nucleotide sequence: TGTGCCAGCAGCTTCCGACGGAGTTCGGGGGAGCAGTACTTC.

The J gene is TRBJ2-3, the V gene TRBV6-5; 10 bases fit TRBD2. This CDR3 contains 15 residues. V gave up 4 bases and J gave up 2 bases; unmatched junction bases: 3. Germline CDR1 MNHEY, CDR2 SVGAGI. The CDR3 reads CASSSGLAATDTQYF. Here the CDR3 DNA reads TGTGCCAGCAGTTCCGGACTAGCGGCCACAGATACGCAGTATTTT.

The chain recombines TRBV5-8 with TRBJ2-2, with a possible D match to TRBD2 (6 bases). In germline, CDR1 is SGHTS, CDR2 YDEGEE. Trimming took 4 bases from V and 1 from J, leaving 20 bases between them. This CDR3 contains 18 residues. The CDR3 here is CASSERKKISGNTGELFF. Written as DNA, the CDR3 is TGTGCCAGCAGCGAACGGAAAAAGATTAGCGGGAACACCGGGGAGCTGTTTTTT.

The gene calls are TRBV5-8 and TRBJ2-5; TRBD2 aligns across 10 bases. V dropped 2 bases and J dropped 4; count of bases not matched to a gene: 5. Germline V gene sequence: CDR1 SGHTS, CDR2 YDEGEE. The CDR3 spans 15 residues. In DNA form, the CDR3 reads TGTGCCAGCAGCTTTCCTAGCGGGAGTCGAGAGACCCAGTACTTC. Translation gives CASSFPSGSRETQYF.

V is TRBV5-4 and J is TRBJ2-3, with D maybe TRBD1 (5 bases). The CDR3 totals 13 residues. V was pared by 4 bases and J by 4 bases, with 10 bases between. Germline V gene sequence: CDR1 SGHNT, CDR2 YYREEE (reference sequence). The CDR3 region has the DNA TGTGCCAGCAGCCCCCAGGGCCCAGATACGCAGTATTTT. This translates into CASSPQGPDTQYF.

This clone came up once. The chain uses TRBV11-2 and TRBJ2-7, with 9 bases aligning to TRBD2. CDR1 and CDR2 from the germline V gene are SGHAT and FQNNGV. The CDR3 is made up of 16 amino acids. The V and J ends lost 5 bases and 7 bases, in that order; junction bases with no gene match: 15. The DNA for the CDR3 is TGTGCCAGCAGCCCGCCCCGCGGGAGGGCCGATCGGGAGCAGTACTTC. It is translated as CASSPPRGRADREQYF.

V is TRBV2 and J is TRBJ1-1; D possibly corresponds to TRBD1 (6 bases). The CDR3 has 14 residues. The germline V gene has CDR1 SNHLY and CDR2 FYNNEI. The V gene lost 4 bases and the J gene lost 6 bases, with 15 bases spanning the gap. The CDR3 region has the DNA TGTGCCAGCAGTGGGTTGGGGGGGCTTGCTGAAGCTTTCTTT. Its protein product is CASSGLGGLAEAFF.

This chain joins TRBV11-2 and TRBJ2-1; tentatively, D is TRBD2 (6 bases). With 7 bases removed from V and 0 bases from J, the gap between germline ends came to 10 bases. Germline assignment: CDR1 SGHAT and CDR2 FQNNGV. CDR3 size: 14 residues. The DNA of the CDR3 is TGTGCCAGCAAACTGGGAGGCTCCTACAATGAGCAGTTCTTC. Protein: CASKLGGSYNEQFF.

The chain is built from TRBV28 and TRBJ2-2; the match to TRBD1 covers 9 bases. The CDR3 consists of 17 residues. The V segment lost 5 bases and the J segment 0 bases; nucleotides outside the gene matches: 7. Germline V gene sequence: CDR1 MDHEN, CDR2 SYDVKM. As DNA, the CDR3 is TGTGCCAGCAGTCCATCACAGGGGGCGGCGAACACCGGGGAGCTGTTTTTT. It specifies CASSPSQGAANTGELFF.

The chain couples TRBV2 to TRBJ2-7; 7 nucleotides agree with TRBD2. Trimming took 7 bases from V and 3 from J; bases not matched to a gene: 9. CDR1 SNHLY and CDR2 FYNNEI come from the germline V gene. The CDR3 length is 14 residues. The chain's CDR3 is CASKVLAEYYEQYF. CDR3 bases: TGTGCCAGCAAGGTCCTAGCGGAGTACTACGAGCAGTACTTC.

Only one count was recorded for this clone. J is TRBJ1-5 and V is TRBV28; a weak D match, TRBD1 (5 bases). The CDR3 sequence is 11 residues long. Germline V gene data show CDR1 as MDHEN and CDR2 as SYDVKM. V lost 10 bases to trimming and J lost 2 bases, with 6 bases between them. Here the CDR3 DNA reads TGTGCCACGGGGGGCAATCAGCCCCAGCATTTT. As protein: CATGGNQPQHF.

This chain uses TRBV5-1 with TRBJ2-3, with D hard to call. Trimming took off 0 bases at V and 2 bases at J, with 13 bases between the two ends. The CDR3 is 16 residues long. In germline, CDR1 is SGHRS, CDR2 YFSETQ. DNA of the CDR3: TGCGCCAGCAGCTTGGATCAGGCCCCATACACAGATACGCAGTATTTT. Protein: CASSLDQAPYTDTQYF.

The chain is built from TRBV27 and TRBJ1-1; D call uncertain. This CDR3 has 14 amino acids. V was clipped by 3 bases and J by 3 bases, with 11 bases between them. CDR1 is MNHEY and CDR2 is SMNVEV in the germline V gene (reference sequence). CDR3 DNA: TGTGCCAGCAGTTTTGAAGCGGGTCACACTGAAGCTTTCTTT. It translates to CASSFEAGHTEAFF.

The rearrangement joins TRBV29-1 to TRBJ2-1; TRBD2 agrees at 8 bases. Germline V CDR1 and CDR2: SQVTM, ANQGSEA. Trimming took 6 bases from V and 8 from J; bases not matched to a gene: 3. This CDR3 comprises 11 residues. The CDR3 DNA is TGCAGCGTGACTAGCGTGGATGAGCAGTTCTTC. This gives the protein CSVTSVDEQFF.

The chain uses TRBV28 and TRBJ2-3, with TRBD2 as a possible D gene (5 bases). CDR1 MDHEN and CDR2 SYDVKM come from the germline V gene. Trimming removed 4 bases from V and 1 base from J, with 9 bases in between. This CDR3 comprises 14 residues. The CDR3 sequence is CASSSAERTDTQYF. CDR3 in DNA: TGTGCCAGCAGTTCAGCGGAACGCACAGATACGCAGTATTTT.